Presented here are 27 T cell receptor beta chains from one specimen sequenced in a study of CD8+ T cells in alopecia areata. Reverse transcription of extracted RNA yielded cDNA, which provided the sequencing template. Assay used: immunoSEQ multiplex PCR; TCRdb lists only in-frame clones, some missing. The sample holds approximately 300,000 clones, roughly 50% seen once. Indicated treatment: oral pan-JAK inhibitor, 5-10 mg twice daily. Sequenced here: CD4+ T cells sorted from blood, sampled at week 24, from a patient treated with tofacitinib. Receptors originate from a human donor with alopecia areata.

In its sample, this clone was seen a few times. The J gene is TRBJ2-3, the V gene TRBV10-3; maybe TRBD2 (5 bases). Trimming left V 2 bases short and J 4 bases short, with 13 bases between. The CDR3 is 15 residues long. Per the germline V gene, CDR1 is ENHRY and CDR2 is SYGVKD. CDR3: CAISEERGLADTQYF. The CDR3 nucleotides read TGTGCCATCAGTGAGGAGAGAGGGCTGGCAGATACGCAGTATTTT.

There are a few counts of this clone. The rearrangement joins TRBV7-2 to TRBJ2-3, with TRBD2 matching 9 bases. V was pared by 2 bases and J by 0 bases, with 6 bases of the junction left unmatched. There are 17 residues in the CDR3. Germline V gene sequence: CDR1 SGHTA, CDR2 FQGNSA. CDR3 DNA sequence: TGTGCCAGCAGCTTAAGGTCTAGCGGGACCAGCACAGATACGCAGTATTTT. Amino acids: CASSLRSSGTSTDTQYF. The whole variable domain, remainder taken from reference TRBV7-2 and TRBJ2-3, is GAGVSQSPSNKVTEKGKDVELRCDPISGHTALYWYRQSLGQGLEFLIYFQGNSAPDKSGLPSDRFSAERTGGSVSTLTIQRTQQEDSAVYLCASSLRSSGTSTDTQYFGPGTRLTVL.

The CDR3 reads CASRRLAVNTGELFF. For the CDR3, the DNA is TGTGCCAGCAGGAGACTAGCGGTCAACACCGGGGAGCTGTTTTTT. This chain connects TRBV6-5 to TRBJ2-2, with 9 bases identical to TRBD2. CDR3 length: 15 residues. V lost 6 bases to trimming and J lost 2 bases; unmatched junction nucleotides: 4. Germline assignment: CDR1 MNHEY and CDR2 SVGAGI.

This clone was detected a few times. The chain has TRBV7-2 and TRBJ2-7, with a weak D call TRBD2 (6 bases). The ends were cut back, 3 bases at V and 3 bases at J, with 12 bases in the middle. CDR3 length: 14 amino acids. Germline lookup yields CDR1 SGHTA and CDR2 FQGNSA. This CDR3 reads CASSFGGALYEQYF. The CDR3 nucleotides read TGTGCCAGCAGCTTTGGCGGGGCGCTCTACGAGCAGTACTTC.

This clone came up a few times. The V gene is TRBV29-1, the J gene TRBJ2-5; D is unclear. Trimming left V 4 bases short and J 5 bases short, with 11 bases between. The CDR3 extends over 12 amino acids. Looked up from germline, CDR1 is SQVTM and CDR2 is ANQGSEA. CDR3 coding DNA: TGCAGCGTTGTAGAGGTATCCGAGACCCAGTACTTC. It encodes CSVVEVSETQYF.

The rearrangement joins TRBV29-1 to TRBJ1-1; TRBD1 matches 11 bases. CDR3 size: 14 residues. J lost 0 bases, V lost 7 bases, and 4 bases had no gene match. Germline assignment: CDR1 SQVTM and CDR2 ANQGSEA. CDR3 residues: CSGDRGSLNTEAFF. The CDR3 DNA reads TGCAGCGGGGACAGGGGGTCCTTGAACACTGAAGCTTTCTTT. The full variable domain, in which reference TRBV29-1 and TRBJ1-1 provide the parts outside the CDR3, is SAVISQKPSRDICQRGTSLTIQCQVDSQVTMMFWYRQQPGQSLTLIATANQGSEATYESGFVIDKFPISRPNLTFSTLTVSNMSPEDSSIYLCSGDRGSLNTEAFFGQGTRLTVV.

This clone was seen more than once but under ten times. The rearrangement joins TRBV2 to TRBJ1-4, with TRBD1 matching 9 bases. The CDR3 spans 15 residues. Unmatched junction bases numbered 10, after V lost 7 bases and J lost 7 bases. Germline V gene data show CDR1 as SNHLY and CDR2 as FYNNEI. CDR3 loop: CASTQQGAAIEKLFF. The CDR3 DNA follows: TGTGCCAGCACCCAACAGGGGGCGGCGATTGAAAAACTGTTTTTT.

V usage is TRBV7-9 and J usage is TRBJ2-5; 11 bases are a match to TRBD2. Germline V gene lookup returns CDR1 SEHNR and CDR2 FQNEAQ (reference sequence). The CDR3 loop spans 18 amino acids. The V and J ends lost 6 bases and 1 base, in that order; junction bases with no gene match: 13. CDR3: CASRSRLAGTTFQETQYF. The CDR3, as DNA: TGTGCCAGCAGATCCAGACTAGCGGGGACGACCTTCCAAGAGACCCAGTACTTC.

The genes are TRBV30 and TRBJ1-1; the D gene is possibly TRBD1 (5 bases). The CDR3 length is 13 residues. The V end was cut by 4 bases, the J end by 7 bases, with 16 bases between. Germline CDR1 reads GTSNPN; CDR2 reads SVGIG (reference sequence). The CDR3 here is CAWTPVGQGEAFF. As DNA, the CDR3 is TGTGCCTGGACCCCGGTGGGGCAGGGTGAAGCTTTCTTT.

This clone was observed many times. The chain joins TRBV28 to TRBJ2-5, with a tentative D call TRBD2 (6 bases). The V end lost 6 bases, the J end lost 1 base, and 9 bases lay between the germline ends. In germline, CDR1 is MDHEN, CDR2 SYDVKM. The CDR3 covers 13 residues. CDR3: CASRRDFQETQYF. CDR3 sequence (DNA): TGTGCCAGCAGGCGGGACTTCCAAGAGACCCAGTACTTC.

This clone was observed a few times. The chain couples TRBV19 to TRBJ2-5, with D unresolved. The V and J ends lost 1 base and 5 bases respectively, with 11 bases between them. This CDR3 is 14 amino acids long. Germline V lookup: CDR1 LNHDA, CDR2 SQIVND (reference sequence). The CDR3 loop reads CASSIVFSLETQYF. CDR3 DNA sequence: TGTGCCAGTAGTATAGTATTCAGTTTGGAGACCCAGTACTTC.

J is TRBJ2-1 and V is TRBV7-9, with D possibly called TRBD1 or TRBD2 (5 bases each). The CDR3 is 18 residues long. Trimming removed 1 base from V and 5 bases from J, with 21 bases in between. Germline CDR1 reads SEHNR; CDR2 reads FQNEAQ (reference sequence). CDR3 in amino acids: CASSLGIPRGRLDNEQFF. Written as DNA, the CDR3 is TGTGCCAGCAGCTTAGGGATCCCCCGGGGCCGCCTTGACAATGAGCAGTTCTTC. Full variable domain (rest looked up from reference TRBV7-9 and TRBJ2-1): DTGVSQNPRHKITKRGQNVTFRCDPISEHNRLYWYRQTLGQGPEFLTYFQNEAQLEKSRLLSDRFSAERPKGSFSTLEIQRTEQGDSAMYLCASSLGIPRGRLDNEQFFGPGTRLTVL.

The rearrangement uses TRBV18 and TRBJ1-5; no firm D call. This CDR3 has 13 amino acids. The V gene's germline CDR1 is KGHSH and CDR2 LQKENI. Deletions cut 6 bases from V and 8 bases from J, with 14 bases between. CDR3 loop: CASSLEVMEPQHF. DNA for the CDR3: TGTGCCAGCTCGCTCGAGGTAATGGAGCCCCAGCATTTT.

The gene calls are TRBV7-6 and TRBJ2-5; possible D gene TRBD2, 5 bases. Germline V gene sequence: CDR1 SGHVS, CDR2 FNYEAQ. CDR3 length: 14 amino acids. The germline V and J ends were trimmed by 5 bases and 5 bases, with 15 bases remaining between them. CDR3 amino acids: CASSRGLPGETQYF. Here the CDR3 DNA reads TGTGCCAGCAGCCGCGGACTCCCCGGGGAGACCCAGTACTTC.

Comments on this clone: Other DNA sequences within the sample encode an identical CDR3. The genes are TRBV18 and TRBJ1-1; D is undetermined. The germline gives CDR1 KGHSH, CDR2 LQKENI. V lost 3 bases and J 1 base, leaving 3 bases between the germline ends. CDR3 length: 12 residues. DNA of the CDR3: TGTGCCAGCTCACCGGGGAACACTGAAGCTTTCTTT. It is translated as CASSPGNTEAFF.

The chain has TRBV29-1 and TRBJ1-4; unclear D gene. The germline V gene encodes CDR1 SQVTM and CDR2 ANQGSEA. V was trimmed by 5 bases and J by 7 bases, leaving 17 bases between them. The CDR3 length is 14 residues. This chain's CDR3 is CSVIGLRKSEKLFF. CDR3 nucleotide sequence: TGCAGCGTTATTGGACTCAGGAAGAGTGAAAAACTGTTTTTT.

A few counts support this clone. V usage is TRBV25-1 and J usage is TRBJ1-1; TRBD1 matches 8 bases. Looked up from germline, CDR1 is MGHDK and CDR2 is SYGVNS. CDR3 length: 13 residues. V was clipped by 6 bases and J by 6 bases; unmatched bases: 6. The CDR3 here is CASSRGLGAEAFF. The CDR3 coding sequence is TGTGCCAGCAGCAGGGGGCTCGGCGCTGAAGCTTTCTTT.

This clone was detected only a few times. The V call is TRBV4-3, the J call TRBJ2-7; D uncertain. In germline, CDR1 is LGHNA, CDR2 YSLEER. The V and J ends lost 0 bases and 3 bases respectively, with 6 bases between them. The CDR3 runs to 13 residues. The CDR3 sequence: CASSQESGYEQYF. The CDR3 region has the DNA TGCGCCAGCAGCCAAGAGTCAGGCTACGAGCAGTACTTC.

The chain links TRBV7-9 to TRBJ2-5, with D tentatively TRBD2 (6 bases). CDR1 is SEHNR and CDR2 is FQNEAQ in the germline V gene (reference sequence). Trimming took 4 bases from V and 5 from J, leaving 14 bases between them. This CDR3 region has 14 residues. The CDR3 DNA is TGTGCCAGCAGCTCCCGGGACTTTTGGGAGACCCAGTACTTC. Translated, it gives CASSSRDFWETQYF. Combining the CDR3 with reference TRBV7-9 and TRBJ2-5 gives the whole variable domain DTGVSQNPRHKITKRGQNVTFRCDPISEHNRLYWYRQTLGQGPEFLTYFQNEAQLEKSRLLSDRFSAERPKGSFSTLEIQRTEQGDSAMYLCASSSRDFWETQYFGPGTRLLVL.

This clone was recorded a few times. The chain employs TRBV9 and TRBJ2-7, with D perhaps TRBD1 (5 bases). The length of the CDR3 is 13 residues. With 7 bases removed from V and 1 base from J, the gap between germline ends came to 12 bases. Germline CDR1 and CDR2: SGDLS and YYNGEE. Written as DNA, the CDR3 is TGTGCCAGCTCCTCAGGGCCATCCTACGAGCAGTACTTC. This sequence encodes CASSSGPSYEQYF.

V gene TRBV28 combines with J gene TRBJ2-3; the D is unclear. CDR1 is MDHEN, CDR2 SYDVKM, per germline. V shed 3 bases and J shed 4 bases, with 8 bases lying between them. The CDR3 has 13 residues. Here the CDR3 reads CASSFGNPDTQYF. The CDR3 DNA follows: TGTGCCAGCAGTTTTGGGAACCCAGATACGCAGTATTTT.

The genes are TRBV4-2 and TRBJ2-5, with D possibly TRBD1 on 6 matching bases. The V and J ends lost 1 base and 4 bases respectively, with 16 bases between them. Germline V CDR1 and CDR2: LGHNA, YNFKEQ. The CDR3 is 16 amino acids. CDR3 DNA sequence: TGTGCCAGCAGCCAAGGGGGTAACCAGGGGCCAGAGACCCAGTACTTC. Translating gives CASSQGGNQGPETQYF.

The chain carries TRBV11-3 and TRBJ1-1; D is undetermined. This CDR3 contains 13 residues. Germline CDR1 is SGHNT and CDR2 is YENEEA. Trimming left V 3 bases short and J 0 bases short, with 5 bases between. CDR3 protein: CASSLSMNTEAFF. In DNA form, the CDR3 reads TGTGCCAGCAGCTTGTCTATGAACACTGAAGCTTTCTTT.

The chain couples TRBV29-1 to TRBJ2-2, with D uncertain. The CDR3 is 14 residues long. V was cut by 3 bases and J by 0 bases, with 8 bases left in between. The germline gives CDR1 SQVTM, CDR2 ANQGSEA. The CDR3 DNA reads TGCAGCGTTGAGACGCATTCGAACACCGGGGAGCTGTTTTTT. It encodes CSVETHSNTGELFF.

This rearrangement joins TRBV11-2 to TRBJ2-3; D could derive from TRBD1 or TRBD2 (5 bases each). V was pared by 8 bases and J by 5 bases, with 23 bases between. CDR3 length: 16 residues. The V gene's germline CDR1 is SGHAT and CDR2 FQNNGV. The CDR3: CASSRRRGGSGDTQYF. CDR3 in DNA: TGTGCCAGCTCTAGAAGACGGGGCGGTTCGGGAGATACGCAGTATTTT.

The rearrangement uses TRBV5-4 and TRBJ2-2; possible D gene TRBD2, 6 bases. Germline lookup yields CDR1 SGHNT and CDR2 YYREEE (reference sequence). The CDR3 is 16 residues long. Trimming removed 4 bases at V and 3 bases at J, with 16 bases between. The CDR3 region has the DNA TGTGCCAGCAGCCCGGGGGAAATGCAGTACACCGGGGAGCTGTTTTTT. Translating it yields CASSPGEMQYTGELFF.

V and J are TRBV5-1 and TRBJ1-1; D is ambiguous. The CDR3 spans 15 residues. Germline CDR1 reads SGHRS; CDR2 reads YFSETQ. The V end lost 5 bases, the J end lost 6 bases, and 20 bases lay between the germline ends. The CDR3 is CASRRRGVGRAEAFF. In DNA, the CDR3 is TGCGCCAGCAGGAGGCGAGGTGTTGGTAGGGCTGAAGCTTTCTTT.